Following are 10 T cell receptor beta chains from one sample sequenced in a study of siplizumab effects on memory and regulatory T cells (dated by TCRdb to about 2019). Libraries were prepared through the immunoSEQ multiplex PCR assay. TCRdb re-hosts the immuneACCESS table, in-frame sequences only. Its copies lack some clones; in the studies checked, an unresolved V gene accounts for under half of them, and the cause for the rest is not known. The sample table records about 100,000 clones; roughly 94% of these occur just once. Roughly 1.3% of the sample is in the top ten clones. The source material was non-Treg CD4+ T cells sorted from blood. The meaning of the sample's cell subset or site label: FACS-sorted unstimulated CD4+ non-regulatory T cells. The receptors here all came from a human donor in good health.

This clone was detected once. This chain joins TRBV4-1 and TRBJ2-7, with unresolved D. Trimming removed 1 base at V and 0 bases at J, with 10 bases between. The CDR3 is 15 amino acids. Looked up from germline, CDR1 is MGHRA and CDR2 is YSYEKL. In nucleotides, the CDR3 is TGCGCCAGCAGCCAAGGGGAAGGGTACTCCTACGAGCAGTACTTC. Amino acid sequence: CASSQGEGYSYEQYF.

J is TRBJ2-7 and V is TRBV7-2; possible D gene TRBD1, 6 bases. This CDR3 contains 15 residues. From germline, CDR1 is SGHTA and CDR2 FQGNSA. V lost 7 bases, J lost 2 bases, and 18 bases lay in between. In DNA, the CDR3 is TGTGCCAGCATCCAAGCGACGGGACAAGCCTACGAGCAGTACTTC. This encodes CASIQATGQAYEQYF.

The CDR3 protein is CATSRDDSVPEAFF. DNA of the CDR3: TGTGCCACCAGCAGAGATGATTCCGTGCCTGAAGCTTTCTTT. The chain links TRBV15 to TRBJ1-1; D remains ambiguous. V was pared by 0 bases and J by 6 bases, with 11 bases between. The CDR3 runs to 14 residues. Germline V CDR1 and CDR2: LNHNV, YYDKDF (reference sequence).

The chain uses TRBV14 and TRBJ2-3; D unresolved. CDR3 length equals 16 residues. Germline-derived CDR1 and CDR2 are SGHDN and FVKESK. Deletions cut 4 bases from V and 5 bases from J, with 19 bases between. In DNA form, the CDR3 reads TGTGCCAGCAGCCCCCTTGAATTCCTTACCTTAGATACGCAGTATTTT. It is translated as CASSPLEFLTLDTQYF.

The chain couples TRBV4-1 to TRBJ1-4; no reliable D call. Trimming shortened V by 3 bases and J by 0 bases, and 8 bases separated the two germline ends. CDR3 length: 15 residues. The germline V gene has CDR1 MGHRA and CDR2 YSYEKL. CDR3 loop: CASSQSTATNEKLFF. DNA for the CDR3: TGCGCCAGCAGCCAGTCCACGGCAACTAATGAAAAACTGTTTTTT.

This chain links TRBV28 with TRBJ2-3; 7 nucleotides align to TRBD2. The ends lost 4 bases at V and 4 bases at J; junction bases unmatched: 8. Germline CDR1 MDHEN, CDR2 SYDVKM. This CDR3 has 15 amino acids. CDR3 bases: TGTGCCAGCAGTTCCCAACTAGCGCGGGCAGATACGCAGTATTTT. Translated, it gives CASSSQLARADTQYF.

V is TRBV10-2 and J is TRBJ2-5; 8 nucleotides match TRBD2. The CDR3 extends over 16 amino acids. Germline-derived CDR1 and CDR2 are WSHSY and SAAADI. V shed 6 bases and J 5 bases; nucleotides not matched to a gene: 14. The CDR3 reads CASRNNGLALRETQYF. CDR3 DNA: TGCGCCAGCAGGAATAATGGACTAGCCTTGAGGGAGACCCAGTACTTC.

CDR3 in DNA: TGTGCCAGTAGTATAGGGGGGACCCAGTACTTC. It translates to CASSIGGTQYF. The rearrangement uses TRBV19 and TRBJ2-5; D is undetermined. In germline, CDR1 is LNHDA, CDR2 SQIVND (reference sequence). This CDR3 has 11 amino acids. V lost 1 base to trimming and J lost 7 bases, with 4 bases between them.

The chain links TRBV28 to TRBJ1-5; 7 bases map to TRBD1. The germline gives CDR1 MDHEN, CDR2 SYDVKM. CDR3 length: 11 amino acids. The V and J ends lost 4 bases and 14 bases, in that order; junction bases with no gene match: 5. Here the CDR3 reads CASSSIRGKHF. The CDR3 nucleotides are TGTGCCAGCAGTTCTATCAGGGGGAAGCATTTT.

The chain carries TRBV29-1 and TRBJ2-7; no clear D gene. The germline V and J ends were trimmed by 3 bases and 5 bases, with 8 bases remaining between them. CDR1 is SQVTM, CDR2 ANQGSEA, per germline. The CDR3 runs to 11 residues. The CDR3 coding sequence is TGCAGCGTTGAGCGGCATAACGAGCAGTACTTC. Its translation: CSVERHNEQYF.